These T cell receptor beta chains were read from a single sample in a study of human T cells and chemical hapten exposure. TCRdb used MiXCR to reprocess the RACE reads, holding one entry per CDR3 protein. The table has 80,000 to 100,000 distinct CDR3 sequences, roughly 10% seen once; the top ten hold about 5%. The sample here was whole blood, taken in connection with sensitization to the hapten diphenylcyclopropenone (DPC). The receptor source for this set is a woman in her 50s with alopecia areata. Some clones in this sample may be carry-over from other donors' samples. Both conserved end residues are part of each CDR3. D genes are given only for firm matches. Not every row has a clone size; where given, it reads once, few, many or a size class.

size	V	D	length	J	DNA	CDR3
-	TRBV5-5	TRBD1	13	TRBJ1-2	TGTGCCAGCAGTTACAGGGGGGCGAATGGCTACACCTTC	CASSYRGANGYTF
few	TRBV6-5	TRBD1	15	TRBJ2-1	TGTGCCAGCAATAGACAGGGATCCTCCTACAATGAGCAGTTCTTC	CASNRQGSSYNEQFF
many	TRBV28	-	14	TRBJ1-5	TGTGCCAGCACCCTACGAGGGACTTATCAGCCCCAGCATTTT	CASTLRGTYQPQHF
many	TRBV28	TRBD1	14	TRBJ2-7	TGTGCCAGCAGTTTGGTACAGGGGCGCTACGAGCAGTACTTC	CASSLVQGRYEQYF
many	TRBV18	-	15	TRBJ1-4	TGTGCCAGCTCCCCCACCCAAGGGGTTAATGAAAAACTGTTTTTT	CASSPTQGVNEKLFF
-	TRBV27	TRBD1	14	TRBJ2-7	TGTGCCAGCAGACAGCCGGGACAGACCTACGAGCAGTACTTC	CASRQPGQTYEQYF
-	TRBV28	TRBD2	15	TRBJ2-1	TGTGCCAGCTTCCGAGCGGGGCTCCTCTACAATGAGCAGTTCTTC	CASFRAGLLYNEQFF
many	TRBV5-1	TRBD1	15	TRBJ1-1	TGCGCCAGCAGCTTTTTACAGGGGGCAGGCACTGAAGCTTTCTTT	CASSFLQGAGTEAFF
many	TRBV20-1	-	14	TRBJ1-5	TGCAGTGCTAGACCTGGGGGAGACAATCAGCCCCAGCATTTT	CSARPGGDNQPQHF
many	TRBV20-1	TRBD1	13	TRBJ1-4	TGCAGTGCTAGACAGGGGGGGATCGAAAAACTGTTTTTT	CSARQGGIEKLFF
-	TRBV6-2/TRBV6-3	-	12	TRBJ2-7	TGTGCCAGCAGTAACAGAAACTACGAGCAGTACTTC	CASSNRNYEQYF
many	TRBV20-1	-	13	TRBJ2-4	TGCAGTGCCTCCCTGGGGCTAACGAGGATTCAGTACTTC	CSASLGLTRIQYF
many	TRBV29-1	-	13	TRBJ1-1	TGCAGCGTTGACCTGGCGGGTTCGGTGCGAGCTTTCTTT	CSVDLAGSVRAFF
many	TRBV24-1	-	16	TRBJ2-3	TGTGCCACCAGTGGTCCCGGCGTCTACGGCGCAGATACGCAGTATTTT	CATSGPGVYGADTQYF
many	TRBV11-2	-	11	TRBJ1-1	TGTGCCAGCAGCTTCGCAGCTGAAGCTTTCTTT	CASSFAAEAFF
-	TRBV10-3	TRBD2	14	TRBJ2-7	TGTGCCATCAGTGAGTCTGTGGGAGGGCCCGAGCAGTACTTC	CAISESVGGPEQYF
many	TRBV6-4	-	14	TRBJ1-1	TGTGCCAGCACCGACGGGACCTTGAACACTGAAGCTTTCTTT	CASTDGTLNTEAFF
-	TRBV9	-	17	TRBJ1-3	TGTGCCAGCAGTCGGGGCGGCCACAAACCCTCTGGAAACACCATATATTTT	CASSRGGHKPSGNTIYF
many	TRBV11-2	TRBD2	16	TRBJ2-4	TGTGCCAGCACCCGGCTAGCGGGAGCTACCAAAAACATTCAGTACTTC	CASTRLAGATKNIQYF
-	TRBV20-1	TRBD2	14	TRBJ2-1	TGCAGTGCTAGGGCACTAGCGGTATACAATGAGCAGTTCTTC	CSARALAVYNEQFF
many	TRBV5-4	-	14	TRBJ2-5	TGTGCCAGCAGCTTGGGCGGGGCGCAAGAGACCCAGTACTTC	CASSLGGAQETQYF
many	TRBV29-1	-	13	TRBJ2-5	TGCAGCGTTATACAGGGTCAGGGGGAGACCCAGTACTTC	CSVIQGQGETQYF
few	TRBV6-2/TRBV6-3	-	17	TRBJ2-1	TGTGCCAGCAATACCCGACGGGGGAAATATACCTACAATGAGCAGTTCTTC	CASNTRRGKYTYNEQFF
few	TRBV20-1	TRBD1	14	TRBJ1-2	TGCAGTGCTAAACCTGGGACAGGCCCTCCGGGCTACACCTTC	CSAKPGTGPPGYTF
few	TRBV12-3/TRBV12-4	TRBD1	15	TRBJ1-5	TGTGCCAGCAGGGGACAGGGCTATAGCAATCAGCCCCAGCATTTT	CASRGQGYSNQPQHF
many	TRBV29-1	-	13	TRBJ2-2	TGCAGCGTTGCCCGGACAGTCACCGGGGAGCTGTTTTTT	CSVARTVTGELFF
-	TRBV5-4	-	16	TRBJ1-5	TGTGCCAGCAGCCCGGGGAGGGGAGGTAGCAATCAGCCCCAGCATTTT	CASSPGRGGSNQPQHF
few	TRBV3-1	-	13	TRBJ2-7	TGTGCCAGCAGCCGAAAAGAGAGTTACGAGCAGTACTTC	CASSRKESYEQYF
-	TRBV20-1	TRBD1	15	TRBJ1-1	TGCAGTGCTAGAGAGACAGGGGACAGGAACACTGAAGCTTTCTTT	CSARETGDRNTEAFF
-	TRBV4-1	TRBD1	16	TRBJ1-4	TGCGCCAGCAGCCAACCATGGACAGGGGGGAATGAAAAACTGTTTTTT	CASSQPWTGGNEKLFF
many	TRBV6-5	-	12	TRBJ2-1	TGTGCCAGCAGTTTTAGGAGAAATGAGCAGTTCTTC	CASSFRRNEQFF
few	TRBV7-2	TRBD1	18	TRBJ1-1	TGTGCCAGCAGCCCAGGCCCGGGACAGGGGGGCATGAACACTGAAGCTTTCTTT	CASSPGPGQGGMNTEAFF
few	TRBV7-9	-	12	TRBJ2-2	TGTGCCAGCAGCGTTGACACCGGGGAGCTGTTTTTT	CASSVDTGELFF
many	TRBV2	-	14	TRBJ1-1	TGTGCCAGCAGTCGGGACACGGAGAACACTGAAGCTTTCTTT	CASSRDTENTEAFF
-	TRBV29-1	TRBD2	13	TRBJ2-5	TGCAGCGTTGGAGCGGGAGCACCCGAGACCCAGTACTTC	CSVGAGAPETQYF
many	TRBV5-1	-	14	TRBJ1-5	TGCGCCAGCAGTGCCGGGACTCAGGGGCAGCCCCAGCATTTT	CASSAGTQGQPQHF
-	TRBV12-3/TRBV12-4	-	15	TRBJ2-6	TGTGCCAGCACTAAAACTTCGGCTGGGGCCAACGTCCTGACTTTC	CASTKTSAGANVLTF
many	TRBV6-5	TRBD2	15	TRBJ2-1	TGTGCCAGCAGTTACTCGGCTAGCGGGAGGAATGAGCAGTTCTTC	CASSYSASGRNEQFF
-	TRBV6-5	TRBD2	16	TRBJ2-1	TGTGCCAGCAGTTACTCGGATAGCGGGATGGGTAATGAGCAGTTCTTC	CASSYSDSGMGNEQFF
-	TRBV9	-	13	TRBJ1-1	TGTGCCAGCAAGATCGGTCCTAACACTGAAGCTTTCTTT	CASKIGPNTEAFF
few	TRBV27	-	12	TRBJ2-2	TGTGCCAGCAGTTTCAGCACCGGGGAGCTGTTTTTT	CASSFSTGELFF
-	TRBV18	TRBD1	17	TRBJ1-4	TGTGCCAGCTCATCAGCGTTGCCGGGACAGACGAATGAAAAACTGTTTTTT	CASSSALPGQTNEKLFF
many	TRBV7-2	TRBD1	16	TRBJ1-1	TGTGCCAGCAGCTACACAGGGGGCTTCATGAACACTGAAGCTTTCTTT	CASSYTGGFMNTEAFF
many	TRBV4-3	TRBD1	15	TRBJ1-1	TGCGCCAGCAGCCTTCCGGCAGGGGGGAACACTGAAGCTTTCTTT	CASSLPAGGNTEAFF
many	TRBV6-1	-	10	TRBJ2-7	TGTGCAGTAGGTCCCTACGAGCAGTACTTC	CAVGPYEQYF
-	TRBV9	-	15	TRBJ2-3	TGTGCCAGCAGCGAGATCGAGGCATTCACAGATACGCAGTATTTT	CASSEIEAFTDTQYF
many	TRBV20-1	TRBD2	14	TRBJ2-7	TGCAGTGCTAGACCTGGACTAGCGGACTACGAGCAGTACTTC	CSARPGLADYEQYF
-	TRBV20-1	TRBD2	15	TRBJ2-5	TGCAGTGCGACTCTAGCGGCCAGATCGAAAGAGACCCAGTACTTC	CSATLAARSKETQYF
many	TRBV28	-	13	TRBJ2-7	TGTGCCAGCAGTGTAGGGCCTCTCTACGAGCAGTACTTC	CASSVGPLYEQYF
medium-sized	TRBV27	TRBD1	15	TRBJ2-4	TGTGCCAGCGGAGACTGGGGACAGGGGTTGAACATTCAGTACTTC	CASGDWGQGLNIQYF
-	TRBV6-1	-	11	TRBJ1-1	TGTGCCAGCCCCACAAACACTGAAGCTTTCTTT	CASPTNTEAFF